This TCR beta chain was retrieved from a study of T cell responses to AZD1222 COVID-19 vaccine. Study-level findings and limits: Repertoires were sampled only after the peak T cell response. Mostly white British, mostly female donors; authors suggested clonal diversity may be underestimated. Reportedly, nearly half the spike-specific TCRs target unmutated variant regions. Increases in Spike-specific TCR breadth and depth were seen after two AZD1222 doses.

The assay was immunoSEQ multiplex PCR, and TCRdb's table has in-frame clones only and misses some. This table holds tens of thousands of clones, approximately 89% found once. CDR1 is SGHDN, CDR2 FVKESK, per germline. Trimming pared 3 bases from V and 0 bases from J, leaving 21 bases between. This CDR3 has 19 amino acids. This clone was counted only a few times. Its target is not known. The TCR was taken from an adult in good health. The rearrangement links TRBV14 to TRBJ1-5, with D maybe TRBD1 (6 bases). The material was peripheral blood, obtained on day 0 of MenACWY control vaccination. The CDR3 here is CASSHGGTQDKYSNQPQHF. In DNA, the CDR3 is TGTGCCAGCAGCCATGGAGGGACACAAGATAAGTATAGCAATCAGCCCCAGCATTTT.